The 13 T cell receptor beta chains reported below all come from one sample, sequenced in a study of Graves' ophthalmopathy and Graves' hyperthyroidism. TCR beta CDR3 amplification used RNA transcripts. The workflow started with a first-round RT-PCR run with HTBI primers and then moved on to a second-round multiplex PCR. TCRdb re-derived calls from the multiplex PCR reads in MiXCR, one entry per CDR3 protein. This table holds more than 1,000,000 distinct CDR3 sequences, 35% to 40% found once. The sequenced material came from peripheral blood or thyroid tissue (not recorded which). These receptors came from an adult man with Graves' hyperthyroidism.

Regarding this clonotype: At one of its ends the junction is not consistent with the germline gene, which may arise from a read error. The CDR3 reads CASSRGSTRGNYGYTF. The CDR3 bases are TGCGCCAGCAGCCGGGGTAGTACACGGGGGAACTATGGCTACACCTTC. The chain couples TRBV7-9 to TRBJ1-2, with a possible D match to TRBD1 (5 bases). Germline values: CDR1 SEHNR, CDR2 FQNEAQ (reference sequence). The CDR3 loop spans 16 amino acids.

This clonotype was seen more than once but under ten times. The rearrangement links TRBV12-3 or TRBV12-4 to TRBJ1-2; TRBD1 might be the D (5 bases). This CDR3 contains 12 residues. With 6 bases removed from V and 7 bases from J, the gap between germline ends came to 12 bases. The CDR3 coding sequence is TGTGCCAGCAGCATCTACGGGGGTGGCTACACCTTC. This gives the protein CASSIYGGGYTF.

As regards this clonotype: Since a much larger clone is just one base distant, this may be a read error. Written as DNA, the CDR3 is TGTGCCAGCAGCTCCGGACAGGGAGAGGGGGAGCAGTACTTC. This sequence encodes CASSSGQGEGEQYF. The chain carries TRBV7-8 and TRBJ2-7; 8 bases line up with TRBD1. V was clipped by 4 bases and J by 7 bases; unmatched bases: 9. The CDR3 has 14 residues. Germline V gives CDR1 SGHVS, CDR2 FQNEAQ.

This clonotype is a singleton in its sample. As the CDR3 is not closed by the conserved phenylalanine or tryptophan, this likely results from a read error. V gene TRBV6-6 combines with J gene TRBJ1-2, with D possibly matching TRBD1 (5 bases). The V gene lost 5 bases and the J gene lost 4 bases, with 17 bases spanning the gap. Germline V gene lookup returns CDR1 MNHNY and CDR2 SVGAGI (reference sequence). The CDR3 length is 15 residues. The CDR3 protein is CASSTRGSTSYGYTV. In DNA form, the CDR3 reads TGTGCCAGCAGTACGCGGGGCTCTACCTCCTATGGCTACACCGTC.

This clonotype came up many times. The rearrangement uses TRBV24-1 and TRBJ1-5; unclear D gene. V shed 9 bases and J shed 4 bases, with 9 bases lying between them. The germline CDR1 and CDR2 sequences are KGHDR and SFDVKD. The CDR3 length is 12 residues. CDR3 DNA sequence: TGTGCCACCCCAAACTTAAATCAGCCCCAGCATTTT. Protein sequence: CATPNLNQPQHF.

CDR3 residues: CASIGQAYGNTIYF. In DNA, the CDR3 is TGTGCCAGCATCGGTCAGGCGTATGGAAACACCATATATTTT. J is TRBJ1-3 and V is TRBV7-9; D remains unclear. V lost 7 bases and J 3 bases, leaving 13 bases between the germline ends. The germline gives CDR1 SEHNR, CDR2 FQNEAQ (reference sequence). The CDR3 totals 14 residues.

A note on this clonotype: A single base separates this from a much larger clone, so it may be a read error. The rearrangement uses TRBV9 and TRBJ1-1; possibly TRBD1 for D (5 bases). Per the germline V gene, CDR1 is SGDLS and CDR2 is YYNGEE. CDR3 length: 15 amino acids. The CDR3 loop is CASSPVRGLDTEALF. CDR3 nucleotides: TGTGCCAGCAGCCCAGTTCGGGGGTTGGACACTGAAGCTCTCTTT. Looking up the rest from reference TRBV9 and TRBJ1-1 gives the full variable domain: DSGVTQTPKHLITATGQRVTLRCSPRSGDLSVYWYQQSLDQGLQFLIQYYNGEERAKGNILERFSAQQFPDLHSELNLSSLELGDSALYFCASSPVRGLDTEALFGQGTRLTVV.

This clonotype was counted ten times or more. The CDR3 coding sequence is TGCAGTGCTCCGTTGGGAGTAGCACTTGAGACCCAGTACTTC. Translated, it gives CSAPLGVALETQYF. The chain links TRBV20-1 to TRBJ2-5, with a tentative D call TRBD2 (5 bases). Trimming took off 5 bases at V and 5 bases at J, with 18 bases between the two ends. The CDR3 has 14 amino acids. The germline CDR1 and CDR2 sequences are DFQATT and SNEGSKA (reference sequence).

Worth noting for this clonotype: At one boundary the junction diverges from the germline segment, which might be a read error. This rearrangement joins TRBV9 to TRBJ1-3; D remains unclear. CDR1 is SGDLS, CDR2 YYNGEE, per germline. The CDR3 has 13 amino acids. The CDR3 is CAGSVEPGNTIYF. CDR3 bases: TGTGCCGGCAGCGTAGAGCCTGGAAACACCATATATTTT.

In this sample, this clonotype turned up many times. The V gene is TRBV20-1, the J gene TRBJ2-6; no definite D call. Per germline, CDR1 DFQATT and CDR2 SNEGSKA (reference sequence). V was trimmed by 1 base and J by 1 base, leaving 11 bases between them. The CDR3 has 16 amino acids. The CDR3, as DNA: TGCAGTGCTAGAGGAATCCCCCGGTCTGGGGCCAACGTCCTGACTTTC. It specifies CSARGIPRSGANVLTF.

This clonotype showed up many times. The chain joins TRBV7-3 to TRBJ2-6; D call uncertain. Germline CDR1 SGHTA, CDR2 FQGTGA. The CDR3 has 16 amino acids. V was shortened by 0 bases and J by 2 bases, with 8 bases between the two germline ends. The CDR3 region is CASSLTTGPGANVLTF. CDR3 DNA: TGTGCCAGCAGCTTAACTACCGGGCCTGGGGCCAACGTCCTGACTTTC.

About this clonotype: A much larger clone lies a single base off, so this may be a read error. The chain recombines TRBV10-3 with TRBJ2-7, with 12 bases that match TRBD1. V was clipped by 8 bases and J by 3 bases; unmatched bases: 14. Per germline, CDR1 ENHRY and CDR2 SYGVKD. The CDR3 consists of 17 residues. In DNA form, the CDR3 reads TGTGCCATCGGTGGCGGGACAGGGGGCTACCAACTCTACGAGCAGTACTTC. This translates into CAIGGGTGGYQLYEQYF.

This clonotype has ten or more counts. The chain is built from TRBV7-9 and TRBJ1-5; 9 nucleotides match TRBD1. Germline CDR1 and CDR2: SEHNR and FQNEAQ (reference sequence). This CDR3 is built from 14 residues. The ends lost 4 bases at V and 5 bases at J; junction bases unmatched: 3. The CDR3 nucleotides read TGTGCCAGCAGCTATGGGACAGGGTATCAGCCCCAGCATTTT. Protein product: CASSYGTGYQPQHF. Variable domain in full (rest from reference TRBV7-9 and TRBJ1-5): DTGVSQNPRHKITKRGQNVTFRCDPISEHNRLYWYRQTLGQGPEFLTYFQNEAQLEKSRLLSDRFSAERPKGSFSTLEIQRTEQGDSAMYLCASSYGTGYQPQHFGDGTRLSIL.